This is a list of T cell receptor beta chains from one sample in a study of blood T cell repertoires in COVID-19. The assay was immunoSEQ multiplex PCR, and TCRdb's table has in-frame clones only and misses some. The sample gives 200,000 or so clones, approximately 80% of which show up once; 2% to 2.5% is in the top ten. Sequenced input: peripheral blood. These receptor sequences come from a man aged 35-49 years who had recovered from COVID-19. Both conserved end residues are part of each CDR3.

J: TRBJ2-3
V: TRBV7-2
CDR3: CASSSGVTDTQYF

J: TRBJ1-2
V: TRBV5-4
CDR3: CASSQMTGNYGYTF

J: TRBJ2-2
V: TRBV10-3
CDR3: CAISGSGELFF

J: TRBJ1-2
V: TRBV7-9
CDR3: CASSPGQGAGYGYTF

J: TRBJ1-3
V: TRBV19
CDR3: CASSIGQRQGNTIYF

J: TRBJ1-2
V: TRBV7-2
CDR3: CASSLVSTGGAPGYTF

J: TRBJ2-4
V: TRBV20-1
CDR3: CSASDPGGAKNIQYF

J: TRBJ1-5
V: TRBV6-5
CDR3: CASSPNSNQPQHF

J: TRBJ1-6
V: TRBV2
CDR3: CASRIRSPLHF

J: TRBJ2-3
V: TRBV6-2/TRBV6-3
CDR3: CASSGSGTGRLRKHTDTQYF

J: TRBJ1-2
V: TRBV6-2/TRBV6-3
CDR3: CASSRAETASGYGYTF

J: TRBJ1-6
V: TRBV5-1
CDR3: CASSPTGLYNSPLHF

J: TRBJ2-1
V: TRBV7-9
CDR3: CASSLLGERKNEQFF

J: TRBJ1-2
V: TRBV5-5
CDR3: CASSSVAGLGYTF

J: TRBJ2-1
V: TRBV18
CDR3: CASSPPVGSSYNEQFF

J: TRBJ2-6
V: TRBV6-5
CDR3: CASSGTVAGANVLTF

J: TRBJ1-2
V: TRBV18
CDR3: CASSPDGTGFDGYTF

J: TRBJ2-1
V: TRBV5-6
CDR3: CASSASMDRVNNEQFF

J: TRBJ2-7
V: TRBV5-6
CDR3: CASSRYPGQVSYEQYF